This T cell receptor (beta chain) was sequenced in a study of T cell repertoires in cytomegalovirus infection. Looking at the study overall: HLA-B-restricted CMV epitopes that are well studied were used alongside recently identified HLA-C-restricted ones. Both CMV infection and a matching HLA type were indicated by public TCR beta signatures.

This clonotype has a single count. What it recognizes is unknown. TCRdb passed the reads through MiXCR, listing each CDR3 protein once. The table records some 800,000 distinct CDR3 sequences, approximately 32% of them present only once. CDR1 MNHEY and CDR2 SMNVEV come from the germline V gene (reference sequence). With 5 bases clipped from V and 7 bases from J, the junction kept 11 bases outside the gene matches. This CDR3 has 14 residues. This receptor was obtained from a human donor in good health (CMV status not recorded). Some clones in this sample may be carry-over from other donors' samples. This chain joins TRBV27 and TRBJ2-7; 7 positions agree with TRBD1. The sequenced sample was cultured CD8+ T cells from PBMCs, obtained from culture after CMV antigen stimulation. Here the CDR3 DNA reads TGTGCCAGCAGTCCGGGGACAGCCCTGGCGGAGCAGTACGTC. This gives the protein CASSPGTALAEQYV.